This is a list of T cell receptor beta chains from one sample in a study of T-cell memory formation after mild COVID-19. One entry per CDR3 protein results from TCRdb running MiXCR on the 5' RACE reads. The sample records some 130,000 distinct CDR3 sequences, approximately 17% being singletons. Sequenced sample: PBMCs or a T cell subset sorted from them (not recorded which). The receptor set was obtained from a man aged 18 to 30 who had mild COVID-19 (a few samples of this study predate the infection). Cell type and time point are not known. Each CDR3 is given with its conserved first and last residue. D genes are given only for firm matches. Size values are once, few and many counts, or a class for expanded clones, and some rows have none.

CDR3aa,CDR3nt,j_gene,abundance,v_gene,d_gene
CASSSLQGTNEQYF,TGTGCCAGTAGTTCCCTTCAGGGTACCAACGAGCAGTACTTC,TRBJ2-7,few,TRBV19,-
CASSLTISTDTQYF,TGTGCCAGCAGCTTGACTATAAGCACAGATACGCAGTATTTT,TRBJ2-3,-,TRBV7-2,-
CASSVDPQPDQPQHF,TGTGCCAGCAGCGTAGACCCGCAGCCAGATCAGCCCCAGCATTTT,TRBJ1-5,-,TRBV9,-
CASSTLTGARGNYGYTF,TGTGCCAGCAGCACCCTGACAGGGGCCAGGGGCAACTATGGCTACACCTTC,TRBJ1-2,many,TRBV4-2,TRBD1
CASKPGQGPYEQYF,TGTGCCAGCAAACCGGGACAGGGCCCCTACGAGCAGTACTTC,TRBJ2-7,few,TRBV7-2,TRBD1
CASSRTDVNSPLHF,TGTGCCAGCAGCCGGACGGATGTTAATTCACCCCTCCACTTT,TRBJ1-6,-,TRBV3-1,-
CASSAGLNSPLHF,TGTGCCAGCAGTGCGGGACTTAATTCACCCCTCCACTTT,TRBJ1-6,few,TRBV2,-
CASSHGSGYGYTF,TGTGCCAGCAGTCACGGGTCGGGGTATGGCTACACCTTC,TRBJ1-2,-,TRBV6-2/TRBV6-3,-
CSAEAGANVLTF,TGCAGTGCGGAGGCCGGGGCCAACGTCCTGACTTTC,TRBJ2-6,-,TRBV20-1,-
CASGPRVGQRF,TGTGCCAGCGGGCCCAGGGTGGGCCAGCGGTTT,TRBJ2-3,few,TRBV25-1,-
CASTPPGLAPLESTQYF,TGTGCCAGCACTCCACCGGGACTAGCTCCGTTGGAGTCTACGCAGTATTTT,TRBJ2-3,few,TRBV6-5,TRBD2
CASSWSGNTIYF,TGTGCCAGCAGTTGGTCTGGAAACACCATATATTTT,TRBJ1-3,-,TRBV28,-
CASSREGPPNTGELFF,TGCGCCAGCAGCCGGGAGGGGCCCCCGAACACCGGGGAGCTGTTTTTT,TRBJ2-2,few,TRBV4-3,TRBD2
CASSPNPVGLAGGRYEQFF,TGTGCCAGCTCACCAAATCCCGTCGGACTAGCGGGGGGGCGGTATGAGCAGTTCTTC,TRBJ2-1,few,TRBV18,TRBD2
CASSLGSVNYGYTF,TGCGCCAGCAGCTTGGGATCAGTGAACTATGGCTACACCTTC,TRBJ1-2,few,TRBV5-1,-
CSAGGSARDYGYTF,TGCAGTGCCGGGGGTAGTGCTCGGGACTATGGCTACACCTTC,TRBJ1-2,-,TRBV20-1,-
CASSPRGGREKLFF,TGTGCCAGCAGTCCCAGGGGGGGCCGGGAAAAACTGTTTTTT,TRBJ1-4,-,TRBV12-3/TRBV12-4,TRBD1
CSVGQDGNQPQHF,TGCAGCGTTGGTCAGGACGGCAATCAGCCCCAGCATTTT,TRBJ1-5,-,TRBV29-1,-
CASSLGKNTEAFF,TGCGCCAGCAGCTTGGGGAAGAACACTGAAGCTTTCTTT,TRBJ1-1,few,TRBV5-1,-
CATGGTPNEQFF,TGTGCCACCGGAGGAACGCCGAATGAGCAGTTCTTC,TRBJ2-1,-,TRBV24-1,-
CASSEIDSWIYGYTF,TGTGCCAGCAGTGAGATTGACAGTTGGATCTATGGCTACACCTTC,TRBJ1-2,-,TRBV25-1,-
CASSQRREGETQYF,TGCGCCAGCAGCCAAAGACGGGAGGGGGAGACCCAGTACTTC,TRBJ2-5,many,TRBV5-1,TRBD2
CASSYEAYNEQFF,TGTGCCAGCAGTTACGAGGCCTACAATGAGCAGTTCTTC,TRBJ2-1,-,TRBV6-2/TRBV6-3,-
CASSYLGGSQPQHF,TGTGCCAGCAGTTACTTAGGGGGTAGTCAGCCCCAGCATTTT,TRBJ1-5,-,TRBV6-5,-
CASSLAAGGIHGYTF,TGTGCCAGCAGCTTGGCCGCCGGAGGGATCCATGGCTACACCTTC,TRBJ1-2,few,TRBV5-6,-
CAISESRTGNSNEQFF,TGTGCCATCAGTGAGTCGAGAACAGGGAACTCCAATGAGCAGTTCTTC,TRBJ2-1,-,TRBV10-3,-
CASRITGTRNTGELFF,TGTGCCAGCAGAATAACCGGGACCAGAAACACCGGGGAGCTGTTTTTT,TRBJ2-2,once,TRBV7-8,-
CASRLGETNYEQYF,TGCGCCAGCCGTCTTGGAGAGACTAACTACGAGCAGTACTTC,TRBJ2-7,-,TRBV5-1,-
CASSWTSGGALAYEQFF,TGTGCCAGCAGCTGGACTAGCGGGGGGGCCTTAGCATATGAGCAGTTCTTC,TRBJ2-1,-,TRBV5-4,TRBD2
CASSPWTGGEQYF,TGCGCCAGCAGCCCCTGGACAGGAGGTGAGCAGTACTTC,TRBJ2-7,-,TRBV5-1,TRBD1
CASLYGYTF,TGTGCCAGCCTCTATGGCTACACCTTC,TRBJ1-2,-,TRBV6-2/TRBV6-3,-
CASSFGLATADTQYF,TGCGCCAGCAGCTTTGGACTAGCGACGGCAGATACGCAGTATTTT,TRBJ2-3,few,TRBV5-1,TRBD2
CASSSTGKFDSPLHF,TGTGCCAGCAGCTCAACAGGGAAGTTTGATTCACCCCTCCACTTT,TRBJ1-6,-,TRBV5-5,-
CASSQDFTHTQGWHSPLHF,TGCGCCAGCAGCCAAGATTTCACACACACACAGGGATGGCATTCACCCCTCCACTTT,TRBJ1-6,few,TRBV4-3,-
CASSQGLQLNTEAFF,TGCGCCAGCAGCCAAGGGCTCCAGCTGAACACTGAAGCTTTCTTT,TRBJ1-1,-,TRBV4-3,-
CASSLDRHNEQYF,TGTGCCAGCAGCTTAGATCGGCATAACGAGCAGTACTTC,TRBJ2-7,-,TRBV7-8,-
CASSLSTGDYGYTF,TGCGCCAGCAGCTTGTCTACAGGGGACTATGGCTACACCTTC,TRBJ1-2,many,TRBV5-1,TRBD1
CASSYGYSGYGYNEQFF,TGTGCCAGCAGTTACGGGTATTCGGGATACGGGTACAATGAGCAGTTCTTC,TRBJ2-1,few,TRBV6-6,-
CASSFLGAEQFF,TGTGCCAGCAGCTTCCTGGGTGCTGAGCAGTTCTTC,TRBJ2-1,few,TRBV7-9,-
CASSLASGGAYTDTQYF,TGTGCCAGCAGCCTAGCTAGCGGGGGGGCCTACACAGATACGCAGTATTTT,TRBJ2-3,-,TRBV7-9,TRBD2
CASSHRTHTDTQYF,TGCGCCAGCAGCCATAGGACTCACACAGATACGCAGTATTTT,TRBJ2-3,few,TRBV4-3,-
CATSRRGANNEQFF,TGTGCCACCAGCAGGCGGGGGGCTAACAATGAGCAGTTCTTC,TRBJ2-1,few,TRBV15,TRBD2
CATSHTDTQYF,TGTGCCACCAGCCACACAGATACGCAGTATTTT,TRBJ2-3,few,TRBV15,-
CASSFGRGTDTQYF,TGTGCCAGCAGTTTCGGCCGGGGCACAGATACGCAGTATTTT,TRBJ2-3,-,TRBV7-3,-
CASSLPGGVWAFF,TGTGCCAGCAGCTTACCCGGGGGGGTTTGGGCTTTCTTT,TRBJ1-1,few,TRBV7-2,-
CASTNSRGGMGGELFF,TGTGCCAGCACCAACTCCAGGGGAGGTATGGGCGGGGAGCTGTTTTTT,TRBJ2-2,-,TRBV7-2,-
CASSQGFDTQYF,TGTGCCAGCAGTCAGGGATTCGATACGCAGTATTTT,TRBJ2-3,few,TRBV3-1,-
CASSEYQGTRGETQYF,TGTGCCAGCAGTGAATATCAGGGTACCCGGGGGGAGACCCAGTACTTC,TRBJ2-5,few,TRBV25-1,-